The present T cell receptor (beta chain) was sequenced within a study of T cell responses to AZD1222 COVID-19 vaccine. Notes on the study in general: Receipt of two AZD1222 doses was followed by a rise in Spike-specific TCR breadth and depth. White British donors predominated, females outnumbered males, and clonal diversity was possibly underestimated. CD4 TCRs associated with vaccination spanned spike, dominating at 160-218 and 743-854.

The method was immunoSEQ multiplex PCR; TCRdb's version includes in-frame clones alone and lacks a portion of them. This table holds approximately 200,000 clones, around 88% found once. Remarks on this clone: The antigen is unknown.

The input for sequencing was peripheral blood, taken on day 0 of AZD1222 vaccination. This receptor was identified in an adult in good health.

Here the CDR3 DNA reads TGTGCCAGCAGCCACCAGACTCAGCGGGGCACCGGGGAGCTGTTTTTT. It specifies CASSHQTQRGTGELFF. J is TRBJ2-2 and V is TRBV3-1 (or the pseudogene TRBV3-2); TRBD2 matches 7 bases. CDR1 LGHDT and CDR2 YNNKEL come from the germline V gene (reference sequence). The CDR3 consists of 16 residues. V was clipped by 3 bases and J by 4 bases; unmatched bases: 8.